Shown below are 2 T cell receptor beta chains from a single sample sequenced in a study of blood T cell repertoires in COVID-19 (TCRdb year 2020). The library was produced with the immunoSEQ multiplex PCR assay. Drawn from immuneACCESS, this table holds only the in-frame rearrangements with V and J called that TCRdb kept. Clones are partly lost; checked studies trace under half to an unresolved V gene and leave the rest unexplained. Recorded for this sample are some 180,000 clones; 70% to 90% of them occurred a single time. The ten top clones hold 18% of the sample. Input material: peripheral blood. These receptors all come from a man aged 45-65 years with COVID-19, enrolled during active disease.

The chain recombines TRBV28 with TRBJ1-5; perhaps TRBD1 as D (6 bases). Trimming stripped 4 bases from V and 5 bases from J, with 12 bases between. CDR1 and CDR2 from the germline V gene are MDHEN and SYDVKM. The CDR3 runs 14 residues. This chain's CDR3 is CASSSGGAYQPQHF. The DNA for the CDR3 is TGTGCCAGCAGTTCCGGGGGGGCGTATCAGCCCCAGCATTTT.

The chain recombines TRBV19 with TRBJ1-6; 8 bases line up with TRBD1. Trimming took 6 bases from V and 1 from J; bases not matched to a gene: 2. The CDR3 has 15 amino acids. From germline, CDR1 is LNHDA and CDR2 SQIVND (reference sequence). The CDR3: CASRQGVSYNSPLHF. The CDR3 DNA reads TGTGCCAGTAGACAGGGGGTTTCCTATAATTCACCCCTCCACTTT.